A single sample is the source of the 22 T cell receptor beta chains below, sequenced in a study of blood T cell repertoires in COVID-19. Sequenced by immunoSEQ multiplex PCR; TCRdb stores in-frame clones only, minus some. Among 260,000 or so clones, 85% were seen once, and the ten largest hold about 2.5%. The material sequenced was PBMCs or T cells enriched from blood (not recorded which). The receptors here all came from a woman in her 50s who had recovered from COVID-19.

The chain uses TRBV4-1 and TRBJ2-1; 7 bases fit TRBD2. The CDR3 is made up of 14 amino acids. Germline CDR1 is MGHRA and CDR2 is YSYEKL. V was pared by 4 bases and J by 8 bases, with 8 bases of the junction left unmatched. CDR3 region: CASSRVRGRDEQFF. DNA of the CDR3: TGCGCCAGCAGCCGAGTACGGGGGAGGGATGAGCAGTTCTTC.

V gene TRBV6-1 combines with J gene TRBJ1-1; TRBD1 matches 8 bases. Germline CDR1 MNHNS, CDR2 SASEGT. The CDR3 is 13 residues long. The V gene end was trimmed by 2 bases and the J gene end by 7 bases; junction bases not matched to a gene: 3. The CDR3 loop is CASSENRGFEAFF. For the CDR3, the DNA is TGTGCCAGCAGTGAAAACAGGGGGTTTGAAGCTTTCTTT.

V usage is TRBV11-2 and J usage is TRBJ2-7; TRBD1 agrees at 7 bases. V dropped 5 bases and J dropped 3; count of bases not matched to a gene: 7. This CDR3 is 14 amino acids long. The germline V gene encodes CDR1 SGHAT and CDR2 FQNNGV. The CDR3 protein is CASSHGQVDYEQYF. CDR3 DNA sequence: TGTGCCAGCAGCCACGGACAGGTCGACTACGAGCAGTACTTC.

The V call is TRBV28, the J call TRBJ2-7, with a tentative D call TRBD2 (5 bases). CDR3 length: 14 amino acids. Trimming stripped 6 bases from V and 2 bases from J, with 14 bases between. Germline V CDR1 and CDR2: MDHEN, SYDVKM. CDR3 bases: TGTGCCAGCAGCCCTCCGGGATCCCCCTACGAGCAGTACTTC. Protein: CASSPPGSPYEQYF.

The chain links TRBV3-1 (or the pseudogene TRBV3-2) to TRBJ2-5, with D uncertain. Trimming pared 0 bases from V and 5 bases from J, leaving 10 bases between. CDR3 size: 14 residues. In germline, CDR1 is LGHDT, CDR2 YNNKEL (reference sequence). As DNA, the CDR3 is TGTGCCAGCAGCCAAGAGAGCGTAAGGGAGACCCAGTACTTC. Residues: CASSQESVRETQYF.

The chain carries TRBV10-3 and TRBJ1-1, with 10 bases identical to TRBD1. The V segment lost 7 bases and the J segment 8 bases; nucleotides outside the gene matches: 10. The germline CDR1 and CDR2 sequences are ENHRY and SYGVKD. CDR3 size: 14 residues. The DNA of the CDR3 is TGTGCCATCACCCCGGGACAGGGGAGTACCGAAGCTTTCTTT. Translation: CAITPGQGSTEAFF.

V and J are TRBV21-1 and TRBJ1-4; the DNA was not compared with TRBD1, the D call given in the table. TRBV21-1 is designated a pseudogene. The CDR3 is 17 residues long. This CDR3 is CASSSSRIQATNEKLFF. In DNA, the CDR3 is TGTGCCAGCAGCTCCTCCCGAATACAGGCAACTAATGAAAAACTGTTTTTT.

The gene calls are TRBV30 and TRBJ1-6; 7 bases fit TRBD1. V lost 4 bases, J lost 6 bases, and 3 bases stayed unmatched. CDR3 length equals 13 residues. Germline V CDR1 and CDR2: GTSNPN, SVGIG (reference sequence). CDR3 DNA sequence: TGTGCCTGGACATCAGGGGGTAATTCACCCCTCCACTTT. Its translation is CAWTSGGNSPLHF.

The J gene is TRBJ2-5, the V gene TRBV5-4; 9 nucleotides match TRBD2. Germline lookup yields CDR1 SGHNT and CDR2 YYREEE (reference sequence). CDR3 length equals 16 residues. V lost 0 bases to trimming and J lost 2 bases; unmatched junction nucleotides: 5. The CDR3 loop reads CASSLALAGGQETQYF. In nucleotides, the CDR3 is TGTGCCAGCAGCTTGGCTTTGGCGGGGGGGCAAGAGACCCAGTACTTC.

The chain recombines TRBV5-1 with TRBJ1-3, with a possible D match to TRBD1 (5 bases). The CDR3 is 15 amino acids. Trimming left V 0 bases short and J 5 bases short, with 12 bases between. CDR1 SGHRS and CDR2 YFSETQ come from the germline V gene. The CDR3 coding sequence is TGCGCCAGCAGCTTGGAAATGGGGGGGAGAAACACCATATATTTT. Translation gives CASSLEMGGRNTIYF.

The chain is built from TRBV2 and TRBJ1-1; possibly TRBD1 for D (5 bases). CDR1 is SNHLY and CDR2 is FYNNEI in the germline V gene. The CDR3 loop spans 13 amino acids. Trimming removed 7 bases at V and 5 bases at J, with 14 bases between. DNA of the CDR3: TGTGCCAGCATCCACGACAGTAGTACTGAAGCTTTCTTT. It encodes CASIHDSSTEAFF.

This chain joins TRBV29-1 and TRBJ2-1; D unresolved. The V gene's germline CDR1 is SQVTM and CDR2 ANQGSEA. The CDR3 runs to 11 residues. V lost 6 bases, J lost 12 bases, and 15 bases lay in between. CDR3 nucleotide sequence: TGCAGCGTCGGTGTGGCGTCGGGGCAGTTCTTC. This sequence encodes CSVGVASGQFF.

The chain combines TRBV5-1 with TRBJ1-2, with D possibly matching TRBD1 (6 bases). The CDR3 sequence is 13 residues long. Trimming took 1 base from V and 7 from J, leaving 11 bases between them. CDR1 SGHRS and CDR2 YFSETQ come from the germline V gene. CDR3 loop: CASSLTGNSGYTF. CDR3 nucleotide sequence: TGCGCCAGCAGCTTGACAGGGAACAGTGGCTACACCTTC.

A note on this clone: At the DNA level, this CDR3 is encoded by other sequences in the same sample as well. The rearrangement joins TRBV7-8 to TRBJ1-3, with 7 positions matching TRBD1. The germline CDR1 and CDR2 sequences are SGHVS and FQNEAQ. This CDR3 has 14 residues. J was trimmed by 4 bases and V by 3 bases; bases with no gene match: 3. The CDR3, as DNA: TGTGCCAGCAGCTTGGGGACAGCCGGAAACACCATATATTTT. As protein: CASSLGTAGNTIYF.

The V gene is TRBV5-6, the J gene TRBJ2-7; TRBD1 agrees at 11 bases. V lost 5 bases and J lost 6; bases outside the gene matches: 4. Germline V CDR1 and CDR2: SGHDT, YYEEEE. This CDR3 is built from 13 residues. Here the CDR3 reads CASRRTGGAEQYF. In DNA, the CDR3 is TGTGCCAGCAGAAGGACAGGGGGCGCCGAGCAGTACTTC.

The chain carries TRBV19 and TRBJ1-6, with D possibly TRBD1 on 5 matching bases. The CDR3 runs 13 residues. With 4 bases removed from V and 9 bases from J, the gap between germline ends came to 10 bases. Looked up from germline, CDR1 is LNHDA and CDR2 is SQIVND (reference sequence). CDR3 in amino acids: CASSSDSASPLHF. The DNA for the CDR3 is TGTGCCAGTAGTAGCGACAGTGCTTCACCCCTCCACTTT. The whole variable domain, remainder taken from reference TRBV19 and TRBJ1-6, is DGGITQSPKYLFRKEGQNVTLSCEQNLNHDAMYWYRQDPGQGLRLIYYSQIVNDFQKGDIAEGYSVSREKKESFPLTVTSAQKNPTAFYLCASSSDSASPLHFGNGTRLTVT.

In DNA form, the CDR3 reads TGCGCCAGCAGCCAAGAGTACTCCAGGGGTGCTGGAAACACCATATATTTT. It yields the protein CASSQEYSRGAGNTIYF. The chain combines TRBV4-3 with TRBJ1-3; tentative D call: TRBD1 (6 bases). The CDR3 totals 17 residues. V was cut by 0 bases and J by 2 bases, with 14 bases left in between. CDR1 and CDR2 from the germline V gene are LGHNA and YSLEER.

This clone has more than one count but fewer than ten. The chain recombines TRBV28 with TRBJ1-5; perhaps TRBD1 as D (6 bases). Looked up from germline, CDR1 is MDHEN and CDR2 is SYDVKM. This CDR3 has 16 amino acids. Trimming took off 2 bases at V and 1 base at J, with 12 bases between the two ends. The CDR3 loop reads CASSLSPGQSNQPQHF. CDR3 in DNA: TGTGCCAGCAGTTTAAGTCCCGGACAGAGCAATCAGCCCCAGCATTTT. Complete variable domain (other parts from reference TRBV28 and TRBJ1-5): DVKVTQSSRYLVKRTGEKVFLECVQDMDHENMFWYRQDPGLGLRLIYFSYDVKMKEKGDIPEGYSVSREKKERFSLILESASTNQTSMYLCASSLSPGQSNQPQHFGDGTRLSIL.

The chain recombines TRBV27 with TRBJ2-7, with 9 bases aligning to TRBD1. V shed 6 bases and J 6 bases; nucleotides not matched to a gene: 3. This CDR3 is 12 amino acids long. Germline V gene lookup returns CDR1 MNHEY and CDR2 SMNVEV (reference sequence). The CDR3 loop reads CASSTGGSEQYF. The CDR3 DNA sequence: TGTGCCAGCAGCACAGGGGGCAGCGAGCAGTACTTC.

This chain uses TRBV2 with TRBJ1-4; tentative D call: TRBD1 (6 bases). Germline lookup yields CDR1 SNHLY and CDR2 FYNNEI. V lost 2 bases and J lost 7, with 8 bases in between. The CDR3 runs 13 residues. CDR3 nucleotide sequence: TGTGCCAGCAGTGAAACAGGGACTGAAAAACTGTTTTTT. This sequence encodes CASSETGTEKLFF.

The CDR3 loop is CASSPGQGYEQYF. The CDR3 DNA reads as TGTGCCAGCAGCCCGGGACAGGGATACGAGCAGTACTTC. This chain links TRBV13 with TRBJ2-7, with 9 bases matching TRBD1. Germline V gene sequence: CDR1 PRHDT, CDR2 FYEKMQ (reference sequence). The CDR3 extends over 13 amino acids. V lost 5 bases, J lost 4 bases, and 3 bases stayed unmatched.

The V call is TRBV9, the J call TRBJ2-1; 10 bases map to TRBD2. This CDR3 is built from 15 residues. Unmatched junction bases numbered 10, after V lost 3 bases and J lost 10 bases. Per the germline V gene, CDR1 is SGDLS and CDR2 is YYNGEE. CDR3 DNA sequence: TGTGCCAGCAGCGGAGGGACTAGCGAAGGGAGAGAGCAGTTCTTC. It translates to CASSGGTSEGREQFF. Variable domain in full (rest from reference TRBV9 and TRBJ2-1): DSGVTQTPKHLITATGQRVTLRCSPRSGDLSVYWYQQSLDQGLQFLIQYYNGEERAKGNILERFSAQQFPDLHSELNLSSLELGDSALYFCASSGGTSEGREQFFGPGTRLTVL.